The 19 T cell receptor beta chains below all came from one sample that was sequenced in a study of T cell clonotyping in hematopoietic cell transplantation. Some clones are missing from TCRdb's copy, which holds only in-frame ones; the method was immunoSEQ multiplex PCR. The sample includes approximately 44,000 clones, 85% to 95% seen only once; the top ten take approximately 0.85%. The specimen was peripheral blood mononuclear cells. These receptors were collected from a woman aged 45-60 years in good health. Some clones in this sample may be carry-over from other donors' samples.

V usage is TRBV19 and J usage is TRBJ2-7, with D unclear. The CDR3 is 14 amino acids. Between the trimmed V and J ends, which lost 3 bases and 3 bases, there was a span of 12 bases. The germline V gene has CDR1 LNHDA and CDR2 SQIVND (reference sequence). CDR3: CASSINSYSYEQYF. As DNA, the CDR3 is TGTGCCAGTAGTATTAATTCCTACAGCTACGAGCAGTACTTC.

V gene TRBV9 combines with J gene TRBJ2-7; D gene unclear. CDR1 and CDR2 (germline): SGDLS, YYNGEE. The CDR3 runs 12 residues. V lost 3 bases and J 6 bases, leaving 10 bases between the germline ends. For the CDR3, the DNA is TGTGCCAGCAGCGCATTTCAAGGCGAGCAGTACTTC. Translated, it gives CASSAFQGEQYF.

The rearrangement joins TRBV29-1 to TRBJ2-3; tentatively, D is TRBD2 (7 bases). Germline-derived CDR1 and CDR2 are SQVTM and ANQGSEA. The V and J ends lost 7 bases and 6 bases respectively, with 17 bases between them. The CDR3 runs to 13 residues. The DNA for the CDR3 is TGCAGCGGAGGCGGGGGCCGTCGCGATACGCAGTATTTT. Translating gives CSGGGGRRDTQYF.

This chain connects TRBV13 to TRBJ2-3; the D gene could be TRBD1 or TRBD2 (5 bases each). Germline CDR1 PRHDT, CDR2 FYEKMQ (reference sequence). V lost 3 bases and J 6 bases, leaving 13 bases between the germline ends. The CDR3 covers 14 residues. The CDR3 loop reads CASSFFGAQDTQYF. The CDR3 DNA follows: TGTGCCAGCAGCTTTTTCGGGGCGCAGGATACGCAGTATTTT.

This clone was counted once. The chain combines TRBV2 with TRBJ2-1; TRBD1 aligns across 8 bases. The CDR3 totals 15 residues. With V trimmed by 5 bases and J by 4 bases, 7 bases remained unmatched. Germline V gene sequence: CDR1 SNHLY, CDR2 FYNNEI. CDR3 protein: CASSPGRDRYNEQFF. CDR3 DNA: TGTGCCAGCAGTCCAGGCCGGGACAGGTACAATGAGCAGTTCTTC.

The gene calls are TRBV6-1 and TRBJ1-2; D unresolved. V was trimmed by 1 base and J by 4 bases, leaving 7 bases between them. The CDR3 has 13 residues. Germline V gene lookup returns CDR1 MNHNS and CDR2 SASEGT. This CDR3 reads CASSEGRTYGYTF. The CDR3 nucleotides are TGTGCCAGCAGTGAAGGCAGAACCTATGGCTACACCTTC.

The rearrangement uses TRBV14 and TRBJ2-1, with 9 bases fitting TRBD2. The V segment lost 5 bases and the J segment 2 bases; nucleotides outside the gene matches: 10. The germline V gene encodes CDR1 SGHDN and CDR2 FVKESK. This CDR3 is 17 amino acids long. CDR3 sequence (DNA): TGTGCCAGCAGCGCTTTGGCGGGGGGGGCCCCCTACAATGAGCAGTTCTTC. This sequence encodes CASSALAGGAPYNEQFF.

This clone was seen a few times. This chain links TRBV11-1 with TRBJ2-7; tentatively, D is TRBD1 (7 bases). CDR3 length: 15 residues. Trimming removed 4 bases at V and 0 bases at J, with 13 bases between. Germline loops: CDR1 SGHAT, CDR2 FQDESV (reference sequence). The CDR3, as DNA: TGTGCCAGCAGCTCCTCAGGGGGAGGCTCCTACGAGCAGTACTTC. Its translation: CASSSSGGGSYEQYF.

The J gene is TRBJ2-7, the V gene TRBV28, with D tentatively TRBD2 (6 bases). The CDR3 extends over 17 amino acids. Germline assignment: CDR1 MDHEN and CDR2 SYDVKM. Trimming removed 2 bases at V and 5 bases at J, with 22 bases between. CDR3 DNA: TGTGCCAGCAGTTTAGTATCGATAGGAGGGAAGTCAAACGAGCAGTACTTC. It codes for CASSLVSIGGKSNEQYF. The whole variable domain, remainder taken from reference TRBV28 and TRBJ2-7, is DVKVTQSSRYLVKRTGEKVFLECVQDMDHENMFWYRQDPGLGLRLIYFSYDVKMKEKGDIPEGYSVSREKKERFSLILESASTNQTSMYLCASSLVSIGGKSNEQYFGPGTRLTVT.

DNA of the CDR3: TGTGCCAGCACCCTAGGCACTGAAGCTTTCTTT. Amino acid sequence: CASTLGTEAFF. This sequence joins TRBV6-5 and TRBJ1-1, with D unclear. The CDR3 runs to 11 residues. The germline V and J ends were trimmed by 7 bases and 4 bases, with 7 bases remaining between them. Germline loops: CDR1 MNHEY, CDR2 SVGAGI.

V is TRBV28 and J is TRBJ1-4, with D maybe TRBD1 (5 bases). Germline assignment: CDR1 MDHEN and CDR2 SYDVKM. V was pared by 5 bases and J by 16 bases, with 14 bases between. This CDR3 is built from 11 residues. The CDR3 sequence is CASSTPGLSFF. DNA for the CDR3: TGTGCCAGCAGTACTCCGGGACTGTCGTTTTTT.

This clone is a singleton in its sample. The V and J genes are TRBV27 and TRBJ1-2, with a tentative D call TRBD1 (5 bases). This CDR3 has 13 residues. V lost 5 bases to trimming and J lost 4 bases, with 11 bases between them. In germline, CDR1 is MNHEY, CDR2 SMNVEV (reference sequence). The CDR3 bases are TGTGCCAGCAGTGGGGCTGAGAGCTATGGCTACACCTTC. It translates to CASSGAESYGYTF.

This chain joins TRBV7-7 and TRBJ2-1; D is unresolved. CDR1 SSHAT and CDR2 FNYEAQ come from the germline V gene (reference sequence). CDR3 length equals 14 residues. Between the trimmed V and J ends, which lost 6 bases and 1 base, there was a span of 10 bases. As DNA, the CDR3 is TGTGCCAGCAGTCGTAGTATGTCCTACAATGAGCAGTTCTTC. Its protein product is CASSRSMSYNEQFF.

The chain employs TRBV7-9 and TRBJ1-2; 7 nucleotides match TRBD1. CDR1 and CDR2 from the germline V gene are SEHNR and FQNEAQ (reference sequence). V shed 3 bases, J shed 7 bases, and the junction held 5 bases outside the gene matches. This CDR3 is built from 13 residues. CDR3 bases: TGTGCCAGCAGCTTCCAGGGGGGGAGTGGCTACACCTTC. Amino acids: CASSFQGGSGYTF.

The chain is built from TRBV11-1 and TRBJ2-5, with D perhaps matching TRBD1 (7 bases). CDR1 is SGHAT and CDR2 is FQDESV in the germline V gene (reference sequence). V lost 5 bases, J lost 4 bases, and 17 bases lay in between. The CDR3 sequence is 15 residues long. The CDR3 is CASSAHHRGGETQYF. The CDR3 DNA reads as TGTGCCAGCAGCGCCCATCACAGGGGAGGAGAGACCCAGTACTTC.

The chain employs TRBV19 and TRBJ1-2, with 8 bases lining up with TRBD1. CDR1 and CDR2 (germline): LNHDA, SQIVND (reference sequence). The ends lost 4 bases at V and 6 bases at J; junction bases unmatched: 10. This CDR3 comprises 15 residues. The CDR3 sequence is CASSTMTGDYDGYTF. The CDR3 DNA reads as TGTGCCAGTAGTACAATGACAGGGGATTATGATGGCTACACCTTC.

The chain uses TRBV28 and TRBJ1-2; 10 nucleotides match TRBD1. CDR1 and CDR2 from the germline V gene are MDHEN and SYDVKM. The CDR3 is 15 amino acids. J was trimmed by 4 bases and V by 8 bases; bases with no gene match: 10. The DNA of the CDR3 is TGTGCCAGCTTCAGGACAGGGGGAAACACCTATGGCTACACCTTC. Translation: CASFRTGGNTYGYTF.

This clone was observed a single time. CDR3 sequence (DNA): TGTGCCAGCAGTTCCCCACGACAGGGAAACTATGGCTACACCTTC. Its translation is CASSSPRQGNYGYTF. The chain recombines TRBV27 with TRBJ1-2, with 7 positions matching TRBD1. The ends lost 4 bases at V and 2 bases at J; junction bases unmatched: 7. Germline values: CDR1 MNHEY, CDR2 SMNVEV (reference sequence). The CDR3 runs to 15 residues.

This clone turned up a few times. V gene TRBV6-6 combines with J gene TRBJ1-1; the D gene is possibly TRBD1 (6 bases). The germline V gene encodes CDR1 MNHNY and CDR2 SVGAGI (reference sequence). V lost 8 bases to trimming and J lost 7 bases, with 17 bases between them. This CDR3 has 13 amino acids. The CDR3 DNA is TGTGCCAGCGAGGATAGGCGGGACATTGAAGCTTTCTTT. Its protein product is CASEDRRDIEAFF.